What follows are 18 T cell receptor beta chains derived from one specimen sequenced in a study of shared clonotypes between healthy human individuals. Only in-frame clones appear in the TCRdb table, and some are missing; sequencing was by immunoSEQ multiplex PCR. In the table there are more than 400,000 clones, about 72% of which are singletons. Input material: PBMCs. These receptors were taken from a woman between 35 and 50 years old in good health. Some clones in this sample may be carry-over from other donors' samples.

CDR3 sequence reads: CASSLETLATYEQYF. The CDR3 DNA is TGTGCCAGCAGCTTAGAGACACTTGCTACCTACGAGCAGTACTTC. The rearrangement joins TRBV11-2 to TRBJ2-7; D gene unclear. Germline V gene lookup returns CDR1 SGHAT and CDR2 FQNNGV. The CDR3 runs to 15 residues. Trimming cost V 0 bases and J 2 bases, with 11 bases left between them. The full variable domain, with the rest looked up from reference TRBV11-2 and TRBJ2-7, is EAGVAQSPRYKIIEKRQSVAFWCNPISGHATLYWYQQILGQGPKLLIQFQNNGVVDDSQLPKDRFSAERLKGVDSTLKIQPAKLEDSAVYLCASSLETLATYEQYFGPGTRLTVT.

The chain joins TRBV7-8 to TRBJ1-2; D is uncertain. In germline, CDR1 is SGHVS, CDR2 FQNEAQ. V was shortened by 1 base and J by 7 bases, with 10 bases between the two germline ends. This CDR3 region has 13 residues. This CDR3 reads CASSLDGWSGYTF. For the CDR3, the DNA is TGTGCCAGCAGCTTAGATGGATGGAGTGGCTACACCTTC.

This clone was detected ten times or more. This chain links TRBV2 with TRBJ1-3, with unresolved D. Germline V lookup: CDR1 SNHLY, CDR2 FYNNEI. The V and J ends lost 2 bases and 7 bases respectively, with 9 bases between them. The CDR3 length is 13 residues. CDR3 residues: CASSEYRGNTIYF. DNA for the CDR3: TGTGCCAGCAGTGAATACCGGGGTAACACCATATATTTT.

The chain uses TRBV29-1 and TRBJ1-2; 10 nucleotides align to TRBD1. The CDR3 length is 13 residues. Germline V gene data show CDR1 as SQVTM and CDR2 as ANQGSEA. Trimming took 3 bases from V and 4 from J; bases not matched to a gene: 2. The CDR3 region is CSVDRTGGYGYTF. CDR3 sequence (DNA): TGCAGCGTTGACCGGACAGGGGGCTATGGCTACACCTTC.

The V call is TRBV6-6, the J call TRBJ1-2, with unresolved D. Germline assignment: CDR1 MNHNY and CDR2 SVGAGI (reference sequence). The CDR3 contains 12 residues. The V end lost 5 bases, the J end lost 2 bases, and 6 bases lay between the germline ends. The CDR3 loop is CASSDPNYGYTF. As DNA, the CDR3 is TGTGCCAGCAGTGACCCAAACTATGGCTACACCTTC.

Details on this clone: Additional DNA sequences in this sample encode the identical CDR3. The rearrangement links TRBV4-3 to TRBJ1-5; D is unclear. CDR1 LGHNA and CDR2 YSLEER come from the germline V gene. The CDR3 runs 13 residues. Trimming stripped 0 bases from V and 4 bases from J, with 4 bases between. The CDR3 protein is CASSQDRNQPQHF. CDR3 DNA: TGCGCCAGCAGCCAAGATAGGAATCAGCCCCAGCATTTT.

Details on this clone: At the DNA level, this CDR3 is encoded by other sequences in the same sample as well. V gene TRBV4-1 combines with J gene TRBJ1-3; no clear D. The CDR3 loop spans 15 amino acids. Per the germline V gene, CDR1 is MGHRA and CDR2 is YSYEKL. Deletions cut 1 base from V and 1 base from J, with 8 bases between. Written as DNA, the CDR3 is TGCGCCAGCAGCCAAGCTGGGAGGTCTGGAAACACCATATATTTT. Protein sequence: CASSQAGRSGNTIYF.

This clone was detected many times. The CDR3 protein is CAWTFRGTRRAFF. The CDR3 coding sequence is TGTGCCTGGACCTTCAGGGGGACGAGACGTGCTTTCTTT. The chain couples TRBV30 to TRBJ1-1; 7 nucleotides align to TRBD1. Per germline, CDR1 GTSNPN and CDR2 SVGIG (reference sequence). The ends lost 4 bases at V and 11 bases at J; junction bases unmatched: 13. This CDR3 has 13 amino acids.

The V call is TRBV7-3, the J call TRBJ1-3; D perhaps matches TRBD1 (5 bases). The CDR3 is 16 residues long. The germline V gene has CDR1 SGHTA and CDR2 FQGTGA. V lost 3 bases and J 0 bases, leaving 12 bases between the germline ends. CDR3 bases: TGTGCCAGCAGCTTTGGAGATAGGGGCTCTGGAAACACCATATATTTT. It codes for CASSFGDRGSGNTIYF.

The chain uses TRBV7-9 and TRBJ2-1, with 7 bases aligning to TRBD2. The CDR3 totals 15 residues. J gave up 3 bases and V 5 bases, and 7 bases lay outside the gene matches. Germline assignment: CDR1 SEHNR and CDR2 FQNEAQ (reference sequence). The CDR3 DNA follows: TGTGCCAGCAGCCGAACCGGACTAGTCTACAATGAGCAGTTCTTC. It specifies CASSRTGLVYNEQFF.

The chain is built from TRBV6-4 and TRBJ2-1, with no clear D. Germline V gene sequence: CDR1 MRHNA, CDR2 SNTAGT. The CDR3 has 14 residues. V dropped 7 bases and J dropped 1 base, with 11 bases sitting between them. The CDR3 is CASIDKGSYNEQFF. CDR3 nucleotide sequence: TGTGCCAGCATAGACAAAGGATCCTACAATGAGCAGTTCTTC.

Only one count was recorded for this clone. The V gene is TRBV4-2, the J gene TRBJ2-5, with 9 bases identical to TRBD1. J was trimmed by 5 bases and V by 2 bases; bases with no gene match: 6. CDR1 and CDR2 (germline): LGHNA, YNFKEQ. The CDR3 runs 15 residues. DNA of the CDR3: TGTGCCAGCAGCCAACCGGGACAGGGCCGGGAGACCCAGTACTTC. This sequence encodes CASSQPGQGRETQYF.

The CDR3 DNA follows: TGTGCCAGCAGCCCAGGGCCGGGGAAGCGCACTGAAGCTTTCTTT. Translation gives CASSPGPGKRTEAFF. The J gene is TRBJ1-1, the V gene TRBV7-2, with D perhaps TRBD1 (5 bases). With 5 bases removed from V and 4 bases from J, the gap between germline ends came to 17 bases. The germline V gene encodes CDR1 SGHTA and CDR2 FQGNSA. The CDR3 loop spans 15 amino acids.

This sequence joins TRBV18 and TRBJ1-1; the D gene is possibly TRBD1 (6 bases). Trimming cost V 2 bases and J 4 bases, with 11 bases left between them. This CDR3 contains 14 residues. Germline lookup yields CDR1 KGHSH and CDR2 LQKENI. Here the CDR3 DNA reads TGTGCCAGCTCACCATTGAGGGGGGCCACTGAAGCTTTCTTT. It codes for CASSPLRGATEAFF.

The chain joins TRBV5-1 to TRBJ1-2; possible D gene TRBD1, 6 bases. Germline CDR1 SGHRS, CDR2 YFSETQ. Trimming took 5 bases from V and 3 from J, leaving 14 bases between them. CDR3 size: 14 residues. The CDR3 DNA is TGCGCCAGCAGAGGGACACCTCAAGACTATGGCTACACCTTC. This encodes CASRGTPQDYGYTF.

Concerning this clone itself: Given a far larger clone just one base away, this is likely a sequencing read error. This chain connects TRBV6-5 to TRBJ2-3, with D possibly being TRBD1 (5 bases). Germline values: CDR1 MNHEY, CDR2 SVGAGI. This CDR3 region has 13 residues. CDR3 in amino acids: CASSYSETDAQYF. CDR3 sequence (DNA): TGTGCCAGCAGTTACTCAGAGACAGATGCGCAGTATTTT.

The CDR3 here is CASSLGGVEHNEQFF. Written as DNA, the CDR3 is TGTGCCAGCAGCTTAGGCGGGGTTGAGCACAATGAGCAGTTCTTC. The chain combines TRBV11-2 with TRBJ2-1; tentatively, D is TRBD2 (6 bases). Trimming removed 1 base from V and 5 bases from J, with 12 bases in between. Germline V gene data show CDR1 as SGHAT and CDR2 as FQNNGV. This CDR3 region has 15 residues.

The chain combines TRBV5-1 with TRBJ2-1; D may be TRBD2 (5 bases). Germline lookup yields CDR1 SGHRS and CDR2 YFSETQ. With 0 bases removed from V and 9 bases from J, the gap between germline ends came to 7 bases. The CDR3 is 12 residues long. Here the CDR3 DNA reads TGCGCCAGCAGCTTGGCGGGGTTTGAGCAGTTCTTC. Translating gives CASSLAGFEQFF. The full variable domain, with the rest looked up from reference TRBV5-1 and TRBJ2-1, is KAGVTQTPRYLIKTRGQQVTLSCSPISGHRSVSWYQQTPGQGLQFLFEYFSETQRNKGNFPGRFSGRQFSNSRSEMNVSTLELGDSALYLCASSLAGFEQFFGPGTRLTVL.